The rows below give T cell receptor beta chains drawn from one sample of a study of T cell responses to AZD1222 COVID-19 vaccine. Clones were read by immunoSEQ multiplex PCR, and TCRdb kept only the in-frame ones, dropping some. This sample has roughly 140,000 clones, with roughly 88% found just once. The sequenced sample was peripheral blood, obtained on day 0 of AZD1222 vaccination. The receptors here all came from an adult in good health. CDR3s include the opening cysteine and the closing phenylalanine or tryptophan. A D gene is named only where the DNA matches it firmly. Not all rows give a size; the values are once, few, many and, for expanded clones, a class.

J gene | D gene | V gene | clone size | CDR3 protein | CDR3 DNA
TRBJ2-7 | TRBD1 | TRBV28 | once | CASSSLRRDRGRDEQYF | TGTGCCAGCAGCTCCCTACGGCGGGACAGGGGTAGGGACGAGCAGTACTTC
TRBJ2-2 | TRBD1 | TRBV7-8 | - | CASSPWDSELFF | TGTGCCAGCAGCCCATGGGACAGCGAGCTGTTTTTT
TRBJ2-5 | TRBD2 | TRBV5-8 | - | CASTLGTSGGVGGETQYF | TGTGCCAGCACCCTTGGAACTAGCGGGGGGGTAGGAGGCGAGACCCAGTACTTC
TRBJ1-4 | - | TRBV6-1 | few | CASSEYVFNEKLFF | TGTGCCAGCAGTGAATATGTGTTTAATGAAAAACTGTTTTTT
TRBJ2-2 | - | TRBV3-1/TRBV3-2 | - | CASSGPINTGELFF | TGTGCCAGCTCAGGGCCTATCAACACCGGGGAGCTGTTTTTT
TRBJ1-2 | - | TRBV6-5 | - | CASSYRRINYGYTF | TGTGCCAGCAGTTACCGACGGATTAACTATGGCTACACCTTC
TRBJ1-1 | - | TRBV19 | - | CASSRPEYYTEAFF | TGTGCCAGTAGTAGGCCAGAGTACTACACTGAAGCTTTCTTT
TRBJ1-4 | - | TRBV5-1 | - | CASSLNPVDSLQSELFF | TGCGCCAGCAGCCTAAACCCGGTTGACAGCCTTCAATCCGAACTGTTTTTT
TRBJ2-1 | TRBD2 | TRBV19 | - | CASSYESGINNEQFF | TGTGCCAGTAGCTATGAGAGCGGGATAAACAATGAGCAGTTCTTC
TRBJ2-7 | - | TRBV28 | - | CASSLPSEAYEQYF | TGTGCCAGCAGCCTACCCTCAGAGGCCTACGAGCAGTACTTC
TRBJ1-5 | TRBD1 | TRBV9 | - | CASSRDRDQPQHF | TGTGCCAGCAGCCGGGACAGGGATCAGCCCCAGCATTTT
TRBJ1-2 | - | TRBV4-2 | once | CASSQDWGEGNGYTF | TGTGCCAGCAGCCAAGATTGGGGGGAAGGCAATGGCTACACCTTC
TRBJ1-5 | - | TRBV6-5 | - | CASSYSRGGGQPQHF | TGTGCCAGCAGTTACTCGAGGGGGGGAGGCCAGCCCCAGCATTTT
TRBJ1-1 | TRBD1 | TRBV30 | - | CAWHRGGEAFF | TGTGCCTGGCACAGGGGAGGGGAAGCTTTCTTT
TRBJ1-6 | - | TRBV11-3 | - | CASSLSGDTNSPLHF | TGTGCCAGCAGCTTATCGGGGGACACAAATTCACCCCTCCACTTT
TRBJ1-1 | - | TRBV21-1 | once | CASSKGEAARMNTEAFF | TGTGCCAGCAGCAAAGGCGAGGCAGCTCGTATGAACACTGAAGCTTTCTTT
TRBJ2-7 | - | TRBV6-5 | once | CASSYLLGGGEQYF | TGTGCCAGCAGTTACCTCCTTGGGGGTGGCGAGCAGTACTTC
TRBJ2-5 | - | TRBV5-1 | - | CASRVGYNQETQYF | TGCGCCAGCAGGGTGGGATACAACCAAGAGACCCAGTACTTC
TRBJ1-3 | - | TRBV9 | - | CASGREGTGNTIYF | TGTGCCAGCGGCAGGGAGGGTACTGGAAACACCATATATTTT
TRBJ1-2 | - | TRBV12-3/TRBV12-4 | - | CASSAGNYGYTF | TGTGCCAGCAGTGCAGGGAACTATGGCTACACCTTC
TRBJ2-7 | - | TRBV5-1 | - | CASSYQNSYEQYF | TGCGCCAGCAGCTACCAAAACTCCTACGAGCAGTACTTC
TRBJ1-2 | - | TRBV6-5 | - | CASSYSSIGYGYTF | TGTGCCAGCAGTTACTCGAGTATCGGCTATGGCTACACCTTC
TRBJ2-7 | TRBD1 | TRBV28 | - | CASSFVDRWEQYF | TGTGCCAGCAGTTTTGTGGACAGGTGGGAGCAGTACTTC
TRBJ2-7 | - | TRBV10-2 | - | CASSALQVRYEQYF | TGCGCCAGCAGTGCTCTACAGGTCCGCTACGAGCAGTACTTC
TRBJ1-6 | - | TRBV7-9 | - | CASSSSGLNNSPLHF | TGTGCCAGCAGCTCATCAGGACTGAATAATTCACCCCTCCACTTT
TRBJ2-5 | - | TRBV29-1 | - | CSVARQIQETQYF | TGCAGCGTTGCCCGACAGATCCAAGAGACCCAGTACTTC
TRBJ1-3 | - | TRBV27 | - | CASSFSSGNTIYF | TGTGCCAGCAGTTTTTCCTCTGGAAACACCATATATTTT
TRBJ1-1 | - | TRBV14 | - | CASSHPQGRLTEAFF | TGTGCCAGCAGCCATCCTCAGGGGCGTTTGACTGAAGCTTTCTTT
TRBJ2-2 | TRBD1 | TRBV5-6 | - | CASSADRGPPTGELFF | TGTGCCAGCAGCGCTGACAGGGGGCCCCCCACCGGGGAGCTGTTTTTT
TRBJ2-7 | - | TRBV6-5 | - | CASSYSLARYEQYF | TGTGCCAGCAGTTACTCGTTGGCACGATACGAGCAGTACTTC
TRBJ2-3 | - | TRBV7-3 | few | CASSLIGATDTQYF | TGTGCCAGCAGCTTAATCGGGGCCACAGATACGCAGTATTTT